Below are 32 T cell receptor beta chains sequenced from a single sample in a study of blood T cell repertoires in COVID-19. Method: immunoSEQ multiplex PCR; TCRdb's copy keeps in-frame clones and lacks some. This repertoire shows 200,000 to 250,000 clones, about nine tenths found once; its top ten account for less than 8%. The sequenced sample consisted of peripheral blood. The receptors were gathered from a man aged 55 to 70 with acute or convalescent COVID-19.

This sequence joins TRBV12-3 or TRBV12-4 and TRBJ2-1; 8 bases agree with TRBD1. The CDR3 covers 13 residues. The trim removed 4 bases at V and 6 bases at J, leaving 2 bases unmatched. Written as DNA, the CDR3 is TGTGCCAGCAGTTGGACAGGGCGCAATGAGCAGTTCTTC. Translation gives CASSWTGRNEQFF.

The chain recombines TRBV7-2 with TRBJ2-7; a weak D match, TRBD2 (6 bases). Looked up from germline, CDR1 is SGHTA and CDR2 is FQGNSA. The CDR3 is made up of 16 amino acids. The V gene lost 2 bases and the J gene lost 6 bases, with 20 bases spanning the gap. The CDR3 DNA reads TGTGCCAGCAGCTTACCAAATTGGAGGGTAGGAGGCGAGCAGTACTTC. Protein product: CASSLPNWRVGGEQYF.

The CDR3 here is CASSSGTGEPNTEAFF. CDR3 nucleotides: TGTGCCAGTAGCTCCGGGACAGGAGAGCCGAACACTGAAGCTTTCTTT. This chain joins TRBV19 and TRBJ1-1; 8 positions match TRBD1. This CDR3 spans 16 amino acids. The germline V gene encodes CDR1 LNHDA and CDR2 SQIVND (reference sequence). Losses at the gene ends were 6 bases for V and 1 base for J; bases not matched to a gene: 10.

CDR3 nucleotide sequence: TGTGCCAGCAGCGTGGGGGGGACAGGGATCAATGAGCAGTTCTTC. This gives the protein CASSVGGTGINEQFF. The rearrangement links TRBV9 to TRBJ2-1, with 9 bases identical to TRBD1. The length of the CDR3 is 15 residues. Germline CDR1 SGDLS, CDR2 YYNGEE. Trimming cost V 2 bases and J 6 bases; bases outside gene matches: 6.

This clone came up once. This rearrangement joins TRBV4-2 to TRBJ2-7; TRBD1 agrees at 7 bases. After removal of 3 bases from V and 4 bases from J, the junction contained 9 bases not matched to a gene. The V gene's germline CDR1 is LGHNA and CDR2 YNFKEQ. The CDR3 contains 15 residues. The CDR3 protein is CASSQARDRAYEQYF. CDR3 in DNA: TGTGCCAGCAGCCAGGCCAGGGACAGAGCTTACGAGCAGTACTTC.

CDR3 DNA sequence: TGTGCCAGCAATACGGGACAGCTTAATTCACCCCTCCACTTT. As protein: CASNTGQLNSPLHF. The chain carries TRBV9 and TRBJ1-6; 7 bases match TRBD1. CDR1 and CDR2 (germline): SGDLS, YYNGEE. The CDR3 is 14 amino acids. Unmatched junction bases numbered 6, after V lost 6 bases and J lost 6 bases.

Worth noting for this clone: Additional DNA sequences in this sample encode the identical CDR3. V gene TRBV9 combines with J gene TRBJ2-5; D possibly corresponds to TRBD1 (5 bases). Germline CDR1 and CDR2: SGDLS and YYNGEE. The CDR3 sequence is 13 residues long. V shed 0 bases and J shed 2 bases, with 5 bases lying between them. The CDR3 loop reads CASSVGQQETQYF. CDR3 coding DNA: TGTGCCAGCAGCGTAGGACAGCAAGAGACCCAGTACTTC.

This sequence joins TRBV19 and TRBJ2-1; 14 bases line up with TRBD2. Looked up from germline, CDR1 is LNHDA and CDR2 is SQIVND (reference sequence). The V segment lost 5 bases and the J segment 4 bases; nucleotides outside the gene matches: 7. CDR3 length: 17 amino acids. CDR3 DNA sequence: TGTGCCAGTAGTCCCGGGACTAGCGGGAGATTTTACAATGAGCAGTTCTTC. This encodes CASSPGTSGRFYNEQFF.

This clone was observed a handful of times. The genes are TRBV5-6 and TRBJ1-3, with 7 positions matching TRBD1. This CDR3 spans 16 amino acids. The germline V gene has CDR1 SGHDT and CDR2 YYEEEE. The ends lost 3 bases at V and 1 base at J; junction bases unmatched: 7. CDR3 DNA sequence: TGTGCCAGCAGCTCTCCGGGACAGTATTCTGGAAACACCATATATTTT. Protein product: CASSSPGQYSGNTIYF. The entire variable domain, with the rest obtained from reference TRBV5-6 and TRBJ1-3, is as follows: DAGVTQSPTHLIKTRGQQVTLRCSPKSGHDTVSWYQQALGQGPQFIFQYYEEEERQRGNFPDRFSGHQFPNYSSELNVNALLLGDSALYLCASSSPGQYSGNTIYFGEGSWLTVV.

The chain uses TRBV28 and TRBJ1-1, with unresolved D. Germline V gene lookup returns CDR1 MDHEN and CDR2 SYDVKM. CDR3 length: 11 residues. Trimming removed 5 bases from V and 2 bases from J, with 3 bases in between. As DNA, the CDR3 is TGTGCCAGCAGTCCTAACACTGAAGCTTTCTTT. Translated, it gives CASSPNTEAFF.

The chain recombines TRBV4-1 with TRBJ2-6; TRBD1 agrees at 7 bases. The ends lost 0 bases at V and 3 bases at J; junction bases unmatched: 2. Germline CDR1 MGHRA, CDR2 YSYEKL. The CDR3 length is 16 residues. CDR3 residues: CASSQDRGSGANVLTF. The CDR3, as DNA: TGCGCCAGCAGCCAAGACAGGGGGAGTGGGGCCAACGTCCTGACTTTC.

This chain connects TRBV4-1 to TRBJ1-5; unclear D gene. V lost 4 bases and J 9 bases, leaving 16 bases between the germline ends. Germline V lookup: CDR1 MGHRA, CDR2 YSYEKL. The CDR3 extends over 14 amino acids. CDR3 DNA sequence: TGCGCCAGCAGCCCCCCGGGGAGCTCCCGGCCCCAGCATTTT. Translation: CASSPPGSSRPQHF.

CDR3 region: CASSIGQGWMHEQYF. CDR3 nucleotide sequence: TGTGCCAGTAGTATAGGACAGGGATGGATGCACGAGCAGTACTTC. J is TRBJ2-7 and V is TRBV19, with 7 bases aligning to TRBD1. The CDR3 sequence is 15 residues long. V dropped 1 base and J dropped 5; count of bases not matched to a gene: 8. Germline loops: CDR1 LNHDA, CDR2 SQIVND (reference sequence).

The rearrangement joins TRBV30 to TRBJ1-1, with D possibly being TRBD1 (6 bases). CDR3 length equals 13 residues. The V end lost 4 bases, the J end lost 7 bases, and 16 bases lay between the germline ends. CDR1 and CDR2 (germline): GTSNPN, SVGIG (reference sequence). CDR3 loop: CAWMGWGTNEAFF. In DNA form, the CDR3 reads TGTGCCTGGATGGGGTGGGGGACAAATGAAGCTTTCTTT. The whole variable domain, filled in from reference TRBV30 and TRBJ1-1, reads SQTIHQWPATLVQPVGSPLSLECTVEGTSNPNLYWYRQAAGRGLQLLFYSVGIGQISSEVPQNLSASRPQDRQFILSSKKLLLSDSGFYLCAWMGWGTNEAFFGQGTRLTVV.

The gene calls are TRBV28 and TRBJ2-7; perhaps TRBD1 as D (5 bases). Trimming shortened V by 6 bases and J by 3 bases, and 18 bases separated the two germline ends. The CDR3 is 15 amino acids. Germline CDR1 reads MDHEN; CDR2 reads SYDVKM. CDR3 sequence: CASSRSGSVFYEQYF. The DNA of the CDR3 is TGTGCCAGCAGCAGATCAGGGTCGGTATTCTACGAGCAGTACTTC.

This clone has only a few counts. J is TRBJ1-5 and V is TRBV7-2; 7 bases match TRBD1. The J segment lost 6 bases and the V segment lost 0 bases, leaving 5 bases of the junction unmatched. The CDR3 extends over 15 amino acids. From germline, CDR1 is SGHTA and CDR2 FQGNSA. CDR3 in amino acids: CASSLAGGAAQPQHF. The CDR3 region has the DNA TGTGCCAGCAGCTTAGCAGGGGGCGCAGCTCAGCCCCAGCATTTT.

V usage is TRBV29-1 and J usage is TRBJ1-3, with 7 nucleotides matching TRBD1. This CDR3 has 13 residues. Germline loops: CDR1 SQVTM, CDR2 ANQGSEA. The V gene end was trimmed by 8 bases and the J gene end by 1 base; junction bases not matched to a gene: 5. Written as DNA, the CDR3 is TGCAGCTCTCAGGGGGAGTCTGGAAACACCATATATTTT. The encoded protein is CSSQGESGNTIYF.

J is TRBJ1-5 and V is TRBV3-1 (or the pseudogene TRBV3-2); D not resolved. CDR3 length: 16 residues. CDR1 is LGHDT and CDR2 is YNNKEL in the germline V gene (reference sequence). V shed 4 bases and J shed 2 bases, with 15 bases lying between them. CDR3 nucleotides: TGTGCCAGCAGCCCGTCCTCTCCCGGGGGCAATCAGCCCCAGCATTTT. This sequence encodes CASSPSSPGGNQPQHF.

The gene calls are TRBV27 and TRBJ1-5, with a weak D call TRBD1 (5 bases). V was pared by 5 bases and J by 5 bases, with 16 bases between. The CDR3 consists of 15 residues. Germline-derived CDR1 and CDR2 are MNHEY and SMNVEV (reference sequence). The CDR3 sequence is CASSIGGRGYQPQHF. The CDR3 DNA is TGTGCCAGCAGTATCGGGGGGAGGGGTTATCAGCCCCAGCATTTT.

The CDR3 protein is CASRPPLGQGTYGYTF. The CDR3 DNA is TGTGCCAGCAGGCCCCCACTCGGTCAGGGGACCTATGGCTACACCTTC. The chain has TRBV28 and TRBJ1-2; perhaps TRBD1 as D (6 bases). Deletions cut 6 bases from V and 4 bases from J, with 21 bases between. Germline CDR1 is MDHEN and CDR2 is SYDVKM. CDR3 length equals 16 residues.

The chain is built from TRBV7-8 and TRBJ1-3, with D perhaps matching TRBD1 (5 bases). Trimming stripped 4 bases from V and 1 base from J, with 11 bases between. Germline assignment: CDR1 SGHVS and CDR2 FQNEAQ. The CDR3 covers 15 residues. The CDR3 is CASSSLQGSGNTIYF. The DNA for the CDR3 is TGTGCCAGCAGCTCACTGCAGGGTTCTGGAAACACCATATATTTT.

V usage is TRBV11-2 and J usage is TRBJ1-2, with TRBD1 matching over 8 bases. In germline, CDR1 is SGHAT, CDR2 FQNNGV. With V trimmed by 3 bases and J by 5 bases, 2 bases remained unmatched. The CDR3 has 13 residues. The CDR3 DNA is TGTGCCAGCAGCTTGGACAGGGAGTATGGCTACACCTTC. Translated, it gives CASSLDREYGYTF.

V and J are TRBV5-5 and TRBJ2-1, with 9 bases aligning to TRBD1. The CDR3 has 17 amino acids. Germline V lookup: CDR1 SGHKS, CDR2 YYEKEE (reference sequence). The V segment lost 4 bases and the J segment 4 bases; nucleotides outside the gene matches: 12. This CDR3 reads CASSIRQGGLQYNEQFF. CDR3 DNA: TGTGCCAGCAGCATCCGACAGGGGGGCCTCCAATACAATGAGCAGTTCTTC.

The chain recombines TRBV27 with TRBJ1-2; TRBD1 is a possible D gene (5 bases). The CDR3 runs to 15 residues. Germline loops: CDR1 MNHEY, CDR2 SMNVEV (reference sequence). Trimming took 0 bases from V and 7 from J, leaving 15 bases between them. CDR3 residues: CASSLSIGGTSGYTF. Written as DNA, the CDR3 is TGTGCCAGCAGTTTATCGATCGGGGGGACGAGTGGCTACACCTTC.

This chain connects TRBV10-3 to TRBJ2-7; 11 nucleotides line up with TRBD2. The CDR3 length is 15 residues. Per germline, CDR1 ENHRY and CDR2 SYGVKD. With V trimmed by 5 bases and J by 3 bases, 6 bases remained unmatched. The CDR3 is CAISSGTSGNYEQYF. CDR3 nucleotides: TGTGCCATCAGTTCCGGGACTAGCGGTAACTACGAGCAGTACTTC.

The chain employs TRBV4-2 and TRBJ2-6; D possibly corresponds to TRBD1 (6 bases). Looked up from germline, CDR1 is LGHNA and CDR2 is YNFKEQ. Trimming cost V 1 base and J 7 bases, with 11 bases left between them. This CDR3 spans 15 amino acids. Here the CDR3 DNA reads TGTGCCAGCAGCCAAGCCCAAGGGGGTGCCAACGTCCTGACTTTC. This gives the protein CASSQAQGGANVLTF.

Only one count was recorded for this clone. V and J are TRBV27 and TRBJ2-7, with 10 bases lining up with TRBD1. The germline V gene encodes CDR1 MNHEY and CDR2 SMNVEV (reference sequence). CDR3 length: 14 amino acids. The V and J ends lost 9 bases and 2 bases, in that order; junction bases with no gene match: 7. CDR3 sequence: CASSPGQGTYEQYF. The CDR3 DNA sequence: TGTGCCAGTTCACCGGGACAGGGGACCTACGAGCAGTACTTC.

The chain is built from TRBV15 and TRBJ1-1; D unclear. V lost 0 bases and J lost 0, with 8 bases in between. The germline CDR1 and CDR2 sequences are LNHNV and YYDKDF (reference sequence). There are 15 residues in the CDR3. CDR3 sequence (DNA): TGTGCCACCAGCAGAGATCGTAGAATGAACACTGAAGCTTTCTTT. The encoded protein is CATSRDRRMNTEAFF.

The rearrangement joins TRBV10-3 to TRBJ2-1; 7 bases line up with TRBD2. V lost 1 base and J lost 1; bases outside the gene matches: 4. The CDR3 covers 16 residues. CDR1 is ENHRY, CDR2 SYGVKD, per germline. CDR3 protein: CAISEYNGRSYNEQFF. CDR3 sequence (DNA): TGTGCCATCAGTGAGTATAACGGGAGGTCCTACAATGAGCAGTTCTTC.

This chain's CDR3 is CASSLVDRWGEKLFF. CDR3 sequence (DNA): TGTGCCAGCAGCTTAGTGGACAGGTGGGGTGAAAAACTGTTTTTT. The rearrangement uses TRBV7-6 and TRBJ1-4, with 7 bases lining up with TRBD1. The trim removed 1 base at V and 7 bases at J, leaving 6 bases unmatched. The CDR3 covers 15 residues. Germline V gene lookup returns CDR1 SGHVS and CDR2 FNYEAQ.

In nucleotides, the CDR3 is TGTGCCAGCAGCTCGGGAGGACAGACATACTACGAGCAGTACTTC. This gives the protein CASSSGGQTYYEQYF. V usage is TRBV5-5 and J usage is TRBJ2-7, with D possibly TRBD2 on 7 matching bases. V lost 3 bases to trimming and J lost 3 bases, with 16 bases between them. From germline, CDR1 is SGHKS and CDR2 YYEKEE (reference sequence). The length of the CDR3 is 15 residues.

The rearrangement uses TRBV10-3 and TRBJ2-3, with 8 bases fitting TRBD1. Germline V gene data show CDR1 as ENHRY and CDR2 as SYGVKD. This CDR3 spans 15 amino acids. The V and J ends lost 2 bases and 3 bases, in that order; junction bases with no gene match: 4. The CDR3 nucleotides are TGTGCCATCAGTGAGGCGGACAGGGCGACAGATACGCAGTATTTT. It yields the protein CAISEADRATDTQYF.